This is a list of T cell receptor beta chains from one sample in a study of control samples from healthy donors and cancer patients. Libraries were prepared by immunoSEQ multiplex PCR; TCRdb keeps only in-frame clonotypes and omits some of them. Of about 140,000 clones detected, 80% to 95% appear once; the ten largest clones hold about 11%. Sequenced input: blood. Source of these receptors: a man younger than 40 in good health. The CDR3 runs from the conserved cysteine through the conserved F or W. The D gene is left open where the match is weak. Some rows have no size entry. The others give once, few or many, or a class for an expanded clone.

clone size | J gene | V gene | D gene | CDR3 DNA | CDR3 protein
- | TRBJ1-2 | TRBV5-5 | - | TGTGCCAGCAGCAGAACATGGACAGCCGACTATGGCTACACCTTC | CASSRTWTADYGYTF
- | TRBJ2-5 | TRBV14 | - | TGTGCCAGCGTTATCCCCCCGGGACAAATTATCGAGACCCAGTACTTC | CASVIPPGQIIETQYF
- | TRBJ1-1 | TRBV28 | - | TGTGCCAGCAGTCTCCCTGGCTCGAACACTGAAGCTTTCTTT | CASSLPGSNTEAFF
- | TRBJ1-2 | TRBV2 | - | TGTGCCACCCAGGACGGCGGGGGCTATGGCTACACCTTC | CATQDGGGYGYTF
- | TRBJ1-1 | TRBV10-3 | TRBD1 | TGTGCCGGCTCGGGGGGAGGGGGCGCGTGGACTGAAGCTTTCTTT | CAGSGGGGAWTEAFF
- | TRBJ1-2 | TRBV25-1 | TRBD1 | TGTGCCAGCAGGGGACAGACACACTATGGCTACACCTTC | CASRGQTHYGYTF
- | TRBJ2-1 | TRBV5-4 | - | TGTGCCAGCAGCTCAGGACTCATTGGGTCAAGTGAGCAGTTCTTC | CASSSGLIGSSEQFF
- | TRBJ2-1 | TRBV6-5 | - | TGTGCCAGCGGCTCGATGGCCGGCTCCTACAATGAGCAGTTCTTC | CASGSMAGSYNEQFF
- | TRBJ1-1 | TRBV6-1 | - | TGTGCCAGCAGTGAAAAAGGTGAAGCTTTCTTT | CASSEKGEAFF
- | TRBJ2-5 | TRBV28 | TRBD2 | TGTGCCAGCAATGAAAGACTAGCGGGGGTTGGGACCCAGTACTTC | CASNERLAGVGTQYF
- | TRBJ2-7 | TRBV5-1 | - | TGCGCCAGCAGTTTATCGGGGCCAGGGGGGGACGAGCAGTACTTC | CASSLSGPGGDEQYF
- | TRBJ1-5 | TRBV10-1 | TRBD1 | TGCGCCAATAAAACAGGGGGAGTAATCGGGCCCCAGCATTTT | CANKTGGVIGPQHF
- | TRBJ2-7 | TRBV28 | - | TGTGCCAGCAGTATACCGGACGGCCCCTACGAGCAGTACTTC | CASSIPDGPYEQYF
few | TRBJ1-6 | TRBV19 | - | TGTGCCAGTAGTATCGTGGGCTCCTATAATTCACCCCTCCACTTT | CASSIVGSYNSPLHF
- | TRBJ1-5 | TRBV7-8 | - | TGTGCCAGCAGCTCAGGACACGAAAGCTATAGCAATCAGCCCCAGCATTTT | CASSSGHESYSNQPQHF
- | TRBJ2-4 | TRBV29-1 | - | TGCAGCGTTGGTGGGCATTCAGACATTCAGTACTTC | CSVGGHSDIQYF
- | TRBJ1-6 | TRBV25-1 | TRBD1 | TGTGCCAGCAGTGAATACAGGGGGCTGACACCCCTCCACTTT | CASSEYRGLTPLHF
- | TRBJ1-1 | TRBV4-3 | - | TGCGCCAGCAGCCAAGACCATTTTGGGGAAGCTTTCTTT | CASSQDHFGEAFF
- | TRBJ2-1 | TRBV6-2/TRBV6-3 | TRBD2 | TGTGCCAGCAGCCTCTGGGGGGGAGGATCCTACAATGAGCAGTTCTTC | CASSLWGGGSYNEQFF
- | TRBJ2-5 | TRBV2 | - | TGTGCCAGCACCGAAGGGACACTGATACAAGAGACCCAGTACTTC | CASTEGTLIQETQYF
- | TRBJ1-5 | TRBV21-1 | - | TGTGCCAGCAGCAATCAGCATCAGCCCCAGCATTTT | CASSNQHQPQHF
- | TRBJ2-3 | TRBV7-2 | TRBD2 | TGTGCCAGCAGACTAGCGGGCGGCACAGATACGCAGTATTTT | CASRLAGGTDTQYF
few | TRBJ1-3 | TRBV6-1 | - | TGTGCCAGCAGTGAAGCTTACAGGGCAAGCTCTGGAAACACCATATATTTT | CASSEAYRASSGNTIYF
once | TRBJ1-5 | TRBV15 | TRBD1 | TGTGCCACCAGCAGTAAACAGGGGCAAAGAGGCAATCAGCCCCAGCATTTT | CATSSKQGQRGNQPQHF
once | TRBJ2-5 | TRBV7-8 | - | TGTGCCAGCAGCTTAGTAAGCGCAGGGGACCAAGAGACCCAGTACTTC | CASSLVSAGDQETQYF
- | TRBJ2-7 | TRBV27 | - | TGTGCCAGCAGTTCCCGGGCTGAGACCTACGAGCAGTACTTC | CASSSRAETYEQYF
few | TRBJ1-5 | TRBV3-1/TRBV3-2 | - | TGTGCCAGCAGCCAACTTACTAGCAATCAGCCCCAGCATTTT | CASSQLTSNQPQHF
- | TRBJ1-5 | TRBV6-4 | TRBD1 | TGTGCCAGCAAATTGACAGGGAGCAATCAGCCCCAGCATTTT | CASKLTGSNQPQHF
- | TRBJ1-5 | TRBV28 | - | TGTGCCAGCAGTTTAGGTACAGGGTTTGTCCAGCCCCAGCATTTT | CASSLGTGFVQPQHF
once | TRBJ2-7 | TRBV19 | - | TGTGCCAGTAGTATATCTAGGGGTCCTCACTACGAGCAGTACTTC | CASSISRGPHYEQYF
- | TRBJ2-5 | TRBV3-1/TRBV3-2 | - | TGTGCCAGCAGCCAAGACCCACTTGTAAGTGAGACCCAGTACTTC | CASSQDPLVSETQYF
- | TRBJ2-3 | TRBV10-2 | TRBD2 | TGCGCCAGCAGTGAATTACTCACTAGCGGGAGGGCCGTAGCAGATACGCAGTATTTT | CASSELLTSGRAVADTQYF
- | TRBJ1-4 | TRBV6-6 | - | TGTGCCAGCAGAACCCAGGCAACTAATGAAAAACTGTTTTTT | CASRTQATNEKLFF
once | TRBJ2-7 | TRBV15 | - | TGTGCCACCAGCAAGGAGGATAACCCCTACGAGCAGTACTTC | CATSKEDNPYEQYF
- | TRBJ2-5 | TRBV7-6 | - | TGTGCCAGCAGCTTAGCAGGGCACCAAGAGACCCAGTACTTC | CASSLAGHQETQYF
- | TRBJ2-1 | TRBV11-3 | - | TGTGCCAGCAGCCCGCAAGGGGGATTTGGGGGTAATGAGCAGTTCTTC | CASSPQGGFGGNEQFF
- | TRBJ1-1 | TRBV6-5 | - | TGTGCCAGCCCGAACACTGAAGCTTTCTTT | CASPNTEAFF
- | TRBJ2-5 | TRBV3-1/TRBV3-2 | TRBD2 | TGTGCCAGCAGCCAAGCTAGCGGGAGTGATGAGACCCAGTACTTC | CASSQASGSDETQYF
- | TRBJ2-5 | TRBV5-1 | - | TGCGCCAGCAGCTTACGGGCCTCTCAAGAGACCCAGTACTTC | CASSLRASQETQYF
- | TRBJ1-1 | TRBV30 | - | TGTGCCTGTACAAACAGGCGGAACACTGAAGCTTTCTTT | CACTNRRNTEAFF
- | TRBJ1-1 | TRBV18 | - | TGTGCCAGCTCACCACTAAGGGGTTGGGACACTGAAGCTTTCTTT | CASSPLRGWDTEAFF
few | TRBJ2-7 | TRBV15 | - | TGTGCCACCAGCAGAGATGTCGAGCAGTACTTC | CATSRDVEQYF
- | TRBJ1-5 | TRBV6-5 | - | TGTGCCAGCAGCGACGACATCACCCAGCCCCAGCATTTT | CASSDDITQPQHF
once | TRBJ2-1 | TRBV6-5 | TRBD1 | TGTGCCAGCTTAACAGGGGGCTACTACAATGAGCAGTTCTTC | CASLTGGYYNEQFF
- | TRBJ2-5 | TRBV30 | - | TGTGCCTGGAGCCGGGATAGGGGGTGGGAAACCCGAGAGACCCAGTACTTC | CAWSRDRGWETRETQYF
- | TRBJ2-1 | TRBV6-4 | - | TGTGCCAGCAGTGTAGGGTCCGCCTACAATGAGCAGTTCTTC | CASSVGSAYNEQFF
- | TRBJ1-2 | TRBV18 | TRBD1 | TGTGCCAGCTCACCAGGACAGGACGGTGGCTACACCTTC | CASSPGQDGGYTF
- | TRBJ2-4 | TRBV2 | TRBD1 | TGTGCCAGCAGGGTGGGACAGGGACTAGCCAAAAACATTCAGTACTTC | CASRVGQGLAKNIQYF
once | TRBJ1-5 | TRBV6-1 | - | TGTGCCAGCAGGGCCAGGGGCAATCAGCCCCAGCATTTT | CASRARGNQPQHF
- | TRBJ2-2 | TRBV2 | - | TGTGCCAGCCGCGGCAGGGGAAAGACCGGGGAGCTGTTTTTT | CASRGRGKTGELFF
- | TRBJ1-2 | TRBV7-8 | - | TGTGCCAGCAGCTTATTCGACAGCTATGGCTACACCTTC | CASSLFDSYGYTF
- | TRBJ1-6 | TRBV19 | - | TGTGCCAGTAGTAGGGCAGCCAACTATAATTCACCCCTCCACTTT | CASSRAANYNSPLHF
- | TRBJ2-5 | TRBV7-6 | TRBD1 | TGTGCCAGCAGCTTATTCGGACAGGATGCTGGGACCCAGTACTTC | CASSLFGQDAGTQYF
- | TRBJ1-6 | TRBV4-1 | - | TGCGCCAGCAGCCAAGATCAGGGACGGAATTCACCCCTCCACTTT | CASSQDQGRNSPLHF
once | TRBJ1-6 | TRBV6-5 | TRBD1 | TGTGCCAGCAGTCTGGGACAGACCCTAAAACTCCACTTT | CASSLGQTLKLHF
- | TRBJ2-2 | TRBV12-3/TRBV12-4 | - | TGTGCCAGCAGGACCAACACCGGGGAGCTGTTTTTT | CASRTNTGELFF